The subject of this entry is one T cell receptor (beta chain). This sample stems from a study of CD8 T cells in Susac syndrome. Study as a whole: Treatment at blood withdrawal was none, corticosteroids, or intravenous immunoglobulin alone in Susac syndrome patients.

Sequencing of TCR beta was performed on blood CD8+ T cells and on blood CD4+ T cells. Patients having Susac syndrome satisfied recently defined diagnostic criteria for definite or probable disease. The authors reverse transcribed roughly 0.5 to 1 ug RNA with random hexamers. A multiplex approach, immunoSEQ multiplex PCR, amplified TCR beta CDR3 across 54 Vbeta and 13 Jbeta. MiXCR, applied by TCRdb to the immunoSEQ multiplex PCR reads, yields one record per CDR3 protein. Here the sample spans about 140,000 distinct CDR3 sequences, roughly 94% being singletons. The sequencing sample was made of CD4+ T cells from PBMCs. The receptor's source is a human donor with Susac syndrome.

The CDR3 reads CASSLRARSDTQYF. Written as DNA, the CDR3 is TGTGCCAGCAGCTTAAGGGCTAGGTCAGATACGCAGTATTTT. The chain has TRBV7-2 and TRBJ2-3; unclear D gene. From germline, CDR1 is SGHTA and CDR2 FQGNSA. Trimming left V 2 bases short and J 4 bases short, with 10 bases between. CDR3 length equals 14 residues.